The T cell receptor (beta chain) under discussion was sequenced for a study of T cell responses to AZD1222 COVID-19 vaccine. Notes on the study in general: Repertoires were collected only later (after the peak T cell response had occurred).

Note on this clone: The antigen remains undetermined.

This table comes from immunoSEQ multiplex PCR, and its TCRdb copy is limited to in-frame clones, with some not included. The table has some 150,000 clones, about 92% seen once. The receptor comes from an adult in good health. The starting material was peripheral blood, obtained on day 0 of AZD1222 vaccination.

CDR3 in amino acids: CASSFPERGAYEQYF. For the CDR3, the DNA is TGTGCCAGCAGCTTCCCGGAAAGGGGCGCGTACGAGCAGTACTTC. V is TRBV5-6 and J is TRBJ2-7, with D possibly being TRBD1 (5 bases). The CDR3 runs 15 residues. V lost 2 bases and J 4 bases, leaving 16 bases between the germline ends. The germline CDR1 and CDR2 sequences are SGHDT and YYEEEE.